Following are 25 T cell receptor beta chains from one sample sequenced in a study of tumor-infiltrating lymphocytes in primary liver carcinoma. Bulk tissue was left unsorted, and RNA and DNA were co-extracted from about 20-30 mg of it. Synthesis of TCR beta cDNA was carried out from 450 to 650 ng total RNA with a constant-region primer. Three nested multiplex PCR rounds, a slightly modified ARM-PCR method, built the TCR beta libraries. The study ran its first two PCR rounds for roughly 11 cycles each, using TRBV1-TRBV30 forward primers and a C-beta reverse primer. TCRdb re-called the multiplex PCR reads with MiXCR, one entry per CDR3 protein. The sample includes roughly 55,000 distinct CDR3 sequences, 55% to 75% seen only once; the top ten take about 56%. The sequenced material came from liver tumor tissue from sampling region 2. The subset here: tumor region T2, inferior pole. The source of these receptors is a man in his forties with primary liver carcinoma and hepatitis B virus infection.

This clonotype was counted ten times or more. V gene TRBV12-3 or TRBV12-4 combines with J gene TRBJ1-2; 10 bases are shared with TRBD1. CDR3 length equals 14 residues. After removal of 3 bases from V and 2 bases from J, the junction contained 0 bases not matched to a gene. In nucleotides, the CDR3 is TGTGCCAGCAGTTTGACAGGGGGCAACTATGGCTACACCTTC. It yields the protein CASSLTGGNYGYTF.

The chain joins TRBV4-1 to TRBJ2-3; the D is unclear. CDR3 length: 18 amino acids. From germline, CDR1 is MGHRA and CDR2 YSYEKL. V lost 3 bases and J 6 bases, leaving 25 bases between the germline ends. This CDR3 is CASSQTITQAGVTDTQYF. The CDR3 DNA sequence: TGCGCCAGCAGCCAGACCATTACCCAAGCAGGAGTCACCGATACGCAGTATTTT.

A few counts support this clonotype. This is likely a read error, given that the CDR3 carries no conserved phenylalanine or tryptophan at its end. CDR3 in DNA: TGCGCCAGCAGCCAAGAGGGATGGGGCTCGGTCGATGACTACACCATC. It yields the protein CASSQEGWGSVDDYTI. This chain connects TRBV4-1 to TRBJ1-2; TRBD1 is a possible D gene (5 bases). CDR1 and CDR2 from the germline V gene are MGHRA and YSYEKL. The CDR3 runs to 16 residues. The V and J ends lost 0 bases and 10 bases respectively, with 21 bases between them.

This clonotype has more than one count but fewer than ten. V is TRBV28 and J is TRBJ2-3; 10 bases are shared with TRBD2. The CDR3 is 16 amino acids. CDR1 is MDHEN, CDR2 SYDVKM, per germline. J lost 0 bases, V lost 8 bases, and 8 bases had no gene match. CDR3 sequence: CASLGGAGGSTDTQYF. The CDR3 DNA is TGTGCCAGCCTGGGAGGAGCGGGAGGGAGCACAGATACGCAGTATTTT. Combining the CDR3 with reference TRBV28 and TRBJ2-3 gives the whole variable domain DVKVTQSSRYLVKRTGEKVFLECVQDMDHENMFWYRQDPGLGLRLIYFSYDVKMKEKGDIPEGYSVSREKKERFSLILESASTNQTSMYLCASLGGAGGSTDTQYFGPGTRLTVL.

V is TRBV6-1 and J is TRBJ2-2; D tentatively fits TRBD1 or TRBD2 (5 bases each). V lost 6 bases and J 4 bases, leaving 30 bases between the germline ends. The length of the CDR3 is 20 residues. CDR1 and CDR2 (germline): MNHNS, SASEGT. Here the CDR3 DNA reads TGTGCCAGCAGAGGCCTCACTGCTAACGGGGCGCGAAAGACCACCGGGGAGCTGTTTTTT. Translation gives CASRGLTANGARKTTGELFF.

The chain is built from TRBV20-1 and TRBJ2-1, with TRBD2 matching 9 bases. The CDR3 runs to 15 residues. Germline values: CDR1 DFQATT, CDR2 SNEGSKA (reference sequence). V gave up 6 bases and J gave up 3 bases; unmatched junction bases: 9. The CDR3 sequence: CSAHEVAGVYNEQFF. The CDR3 nucleotides read TGCAGTGCCCACGAAGTAGCGGGAGTCTACAATGAGCAGTTCTTC.

On this clonotype itself: One junction end does not reproduce the germline sequence, and a read error may be involved. The DNA for the CDR3 is TGTGCCAGCAGTCGAGATAGCGGGTTTTTCTACGAGCATTACTTC. This gives the protein CASSRDSGFFYEHYF. The chain combines TRBV14 with TRBJ2-7, with 7 bases lining up with TRBD2. This CDR3 has 15 residues. Germline V gene lookup returns CDR1 SGHDN and CDR2 FVKESK.

Notes on this clonotype: The junction differs from germline at one of its ends, possibly a read error. The chain carries TRBV29-1 and TRBJ1-2, with 8 positions matching TRBD1. In germline, CDR1 is SQVTM, CDR2 ANQGSEA. CDR3 length equals 16 residues. Here the CDR3 reads CSVEKSQEDRDYGYTF. In DNA form, the CDR3 reads TGTAGCGTTGAAAAAAGTCAGGAGGACAGGGACTATGGCTACACCTTC.

About this clonotype itself: This may stem from a read error, because a much larger clone lies one nucleotide away. The chain has TRBV11-2 and TRBJ2-7; possible D gene TRBD2, 6 bases. Germline values: CDR1 SGHAT, CDR2 FQNNGV. The CDR3 runs to 13 residues. The CDR3 is CASGLIELASQYF. The DNA for the CDR3 is TGTGCCAGCGGCTTAATTGAGCTAGCGTCGCAGTACTTC.

Comment on this clonotype: One base away lies a much larger clone, so this may be a sequencing read error. It is likely a read error, because the conserved phenylalanine at the end of the CDR3 is missing. The DNA of the CDR3 is TGTGCCAGCAGTTTAGGAACCACCTCTCGGACCCAGTACTTA. Translation gives CASSLGTTSRTQYL. The V gene is TRBV12-3 or TRBV12-4, the J gene TRBJ2-5, with no clear D. V shed 1 base and J shed 7 bases, with 13 bases lying between them. The CDR3 sequence is 14 residues long.

Regarding this clonotype: The germline gene is not matched at one end of the junction; a read error may be the cause. The rearrangement links TRBV29-1 to TRBJ1-1; 7 bases agree with TRBD1. Germline CDR1 is SQVTM and CDR2 is ANQGSEA. The CDR3 contains 14 residues. The CDR3: CSVRRGNVNTEAIF. The CDR3 bases are TGCAGCGTGCGCAGGGGGAATGTGAACACTGAAGCTATCTTT.

In the case of this clonotype: An end of the junction does not agree with germline; a read error may underlie this. The V call is TRBV10-3, the J call TRBJ2-1, with D perhaps TRBD2 (6 bases). CDR3 length: 14 amino acids. Germline values: CDR1 ENHRY, CDR2 SYGVKD. The CDR3 DNA reads as TGTGCCACCTCCGGACTATCGGGATACAATGAGCAGCTCTTC. Protein product: CATSGLSGYNEQLF.

V gene TRBV13 combines with J gene TRBJ2-7, with D uncertain. The CDR3 spans 13 residues. CDR1 and CDR2 from the germline V gene are PRHDT and FYEKMQ (reference sequence). Trimming pared 0 bases from V and 6 bases from J, leaving 9 bases between. In DNA form, the CDR3 reads TGTGCCAGCAGCTTAGGGGGTGTGCGCGAGCAGTACTTC. Its protein product is CASSLGGVREQYF. Filled out from reference TRBV13 and TRBJ2-7, the complete variable domain reads AAGVIQSPRHLIKEKRETATLKCYPIPRHDTVYWYQQGPGQDPQFLISFYEKMQSDKGSIPDRFSAQQFSDYHSELNMSSLELGDSALYFCASSLGGVREQYFGPGTRLTVT.

The gene calls are TRBV6-2 or TRBV6-3 and TRBJ2-7; 10 bases match TRBD2. CDR3 length equals 16 residues. Losses at the gene ends were 5 bases for V and 8 bases for J; bases not matched to a gene: 15. Germline V CDR1 and CDR2: MNHEY, SVGEGT. The CDR3 bases are TGTGCCAGCAGTCCCCAAAGCGGGAGGGTCGATTACAAGCAGTACTTC. Protein sequence: CASSPQSGRVDYKQYF.

In the case of this clonotype: At one boundary the junction diverges from the germline segment, which might be a read error. The chain uses TRBV29-1 and TRBJ2-7; the D gene is possibly TRBD2 (6 bases). Germline V gene sequence: CDR1 SQVTM, CDR2 ANQGSEA. The CDR3 extends over 15 amino acids. The CDR3 is CRVEDPGGSSYEQYF. As DNA, the CDR3 is TGCAGAGTTGAAGATCCAGGAGGGAGCTCCTACGAGCAATACTTC.

This rearrangement joins TRBV7-9 to TRBJ1-5; D not certain. Trimming took off 5 bases at V and 6 bases at J, with 8 bases between the two ends. CDR1 and CDR2 (germline): SEHNR, FQNEAQ (reference sequence). This CDR3 has 12 amino acids. The CDR3 loop is CASSAVGQPQHF. In nucleotides, the CDR3 is TGTGCCAGCAGCGCAGTAGGTCAGCCCCAGCATTTT.

This clonotype came up a few times. An end of the junction differs from the germline gene, which may be a read error. The rearrangement links TRBV6-1 to TRBJ2-6; a possible D gene is TRBD2 (6 bases). Germline CDR1 and CDR2: MNHNS and SASEGT. The CDR3 sequence is 15 residues long. This chain's CDR3 is CASSPRGTGANVLTF. CDR3 bases: TGTGCCAGCAGTCCCCGAGGGACTGGGGCCAATGTCCTGACTTTC.

The DNA for the CDR3 is TGTGCCAGCAGTCCGGACAGCTCTAGCACAGATACGCAGCATTTT. Its translation: CASSPDSSSTDTQHF. J is TRBJ2-3 and V is TRBV6-5, with D possibly TRBD1 on 6 matching bases. The tail of the sequence fits TRBJ1-5 better, so the J call may be wrong. This CDR3 has 15 amino acids. Per germline, CDR1 MNHEY and CDR2 SVGAGI.

In DNA, the CDR3 is TGTGCCTGGAGCTTAACGGGAATTGGAAATTCATCCATCCACTTT. This codes for CAWSLTGIGNSSIHF. This sequence joins TRBV30 and TRBJ1-6; unclear D gene. The V gene lost 3 bases and the J gene lost 17 bases, with 26 bases spanning the gap. The CDR3 spans 15 residues. The germline V gene has CDR1 GTSNPN and CDR2 SVGIG (reference sequence).

This clonotype has more than one count but fewer than ten. V and J are TRBV4-3 and TRBJ2-3; 14 nucleotides line up with TRBD2. This CDR3 has 20 residues. Germline loops: CDR1 LGHNA, CDR2 YSLEER. The V and J ends lost 0 bases and 5 bases, in that order; junction bases with no gene match: 13. The CDR3 region has the DNA TGCGCCAGCAGCCAAGATCTTCCCCCCGGGACTAGCGGGAGAGTAGATACGCAGTATTTT. It is translated as CASSQDLPPGTSGRVDTQYF.

As concerns this clonotype: Germline is not matched at one junction end, which may reflect a read error. V gene TRBV12-3 or TRBV12-4 combines with J gene TRBJ2-1, with D perhaps TRBD1 (5 bases). The CDR3 covers 16 residues. In DNA form, the CDR3 reads TGTGACAGCAGTTTTCGGACATGGGGCTCCTACAATGAGCAGTTCTTC. Protein sequence: CDSSFRTWGSYNEQFF.

Worth noting for this clonotype: One end of the junction does not line up with germline, which may come from a read error. CDR3 bases: TGCAACGTTGATACGGCAGGGAGTTATACTGAAGCTTTCTTT. Translation: CNVDTAGSYTEAFF. The rearrangement links TRBV29-1 to TRBJ1-1; D may be TRBD1 (5 bases). From germline, CDR1 is SQVTM and CDR2 ANQGSEA. The CDR3 runs 14 residues.

Of note for this clonotype: A read error may produce the germline difference seen at one junction end. This chain links TRBV5-4 with TRBJ2-5; no reliable D call. Germline values: CDR1 SGHNT, CDR2 YYREEE (reference sequence). This CDR3 region has 12 residues. This chain's CDR3 is CGSSENQETQYF. In DNA form, the CDR3 reads TGTGGCAGCAGCGAGAATCAAGAGACCCAATACTTC. Full variable domain (missing parts from reference TRBV5-4 and TRBJ2-5): ETGVTQSPTHLIKTRGQQVTLRCSSQSGHNTVSWYQQALGQGPQFIFQYYREEENGRGNFPPRFSGLQFPNYSSELNVNALELDDSALYLCGSSENQETQYFGPGTRLLVL.

A word on this clonotype: The junction departs from germline at one end; a sequencing error may be responsible. This sequence joins TRBV7-9 and TRBJ2-1; D possibly corresponds to TRBD1 (5 bases). CDR3 length: 15 residues. Germline CDR1 SEHNR, CDR2 FQNEAQ (reference sequence). The CDR3 DNA reads TGTACCAGCAGTGACAGTTTATTCGAAAACAATGAGCAGTTCTTC. Its translation: CTSSDSLFENNEQFF.

This clonotype has just one count. The missing conserved phenylalanine or tryptophan at the end of this CDR3 makes a read error likely. This chain joins TRBV6-1 and TRBJ2-1; unclear D gene. The CDR3 is 15 amino acids. From germline, CDR1 is MNHNS and CDR2 SASEGT. CDR3 region: CASTEELQRFNEQFY. CDR3 nucleotide sequence: TGTGCCAGCACTGAAGAGCTACAGCGATTCAATGAGCAGTTCTAC.